This T cell receptor (beta chain) was captured in a study of T cell changes during pregnancy in multiple sclerosis. CDR1 SNHLY and CDR2 FYNNEI come from the germline V gene. V lost 7 bases and J lost 4, with 10 bases in between. The CDR3 extends over 12 amino acids. The assay was immunoSEQ multiplex PCR, and TCRdb's table has in-frame clones only and misses some. The table includes more than 80,000 clones, less than 95% detected once. This sequence joins TRBV2 and TRBJ1-2; D not certain. Sequenced here: peripheral blood, sampled after pregnancy. The receptor was isolated from a female donor with multiple sclerosis, enrolled in a pregnancy study. In DNA, the CDR3 is TGTGCCAGCAAGGAGGGTCTCTATGGCTACACCTTC. Protein: CASKEGLYGYTF.